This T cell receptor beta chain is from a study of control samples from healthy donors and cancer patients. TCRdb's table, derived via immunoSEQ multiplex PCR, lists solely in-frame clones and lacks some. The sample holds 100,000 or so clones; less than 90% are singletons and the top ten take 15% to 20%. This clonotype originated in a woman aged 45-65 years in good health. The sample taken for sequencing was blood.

In DNA form, the CDR3 reads TGTGCCTGGAGTGAGGGACTTGGGGTCACTGAAGCTTTCTTT. It is translated as CAWSEGLGVTEAFF. V and J are TRBV30 and TRBJ1-1, with D tentatively TRBD1 (5 bases). Germline CDR1 and CDR2: GTSNPN and SVGIG (reference sequence). The ends were cut back, 1 base at V and 4 bases at J, with 13 bases in the middle. This CDR3 comprises 14 residues.